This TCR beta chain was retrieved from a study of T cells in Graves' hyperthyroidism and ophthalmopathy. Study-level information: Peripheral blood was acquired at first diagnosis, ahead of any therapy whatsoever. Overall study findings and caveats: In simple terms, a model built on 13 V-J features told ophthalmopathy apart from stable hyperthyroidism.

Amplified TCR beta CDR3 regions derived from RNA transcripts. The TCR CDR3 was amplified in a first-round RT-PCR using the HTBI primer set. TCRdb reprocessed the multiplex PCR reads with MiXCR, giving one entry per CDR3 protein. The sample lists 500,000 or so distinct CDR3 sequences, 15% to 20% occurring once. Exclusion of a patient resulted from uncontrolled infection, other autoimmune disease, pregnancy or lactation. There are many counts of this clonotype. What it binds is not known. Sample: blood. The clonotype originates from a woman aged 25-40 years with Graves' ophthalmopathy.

The CDR3 region is CASSTGGAELTEAFF. Written as DNA, the CDR3 is TGTGCCAGCAGTACAGGGGGCGCGGAGCTCACTGAAGCTTTCTTT. V is TRBV12-3 or TRBV12-4 and J is TRBJ1-1; 9 nucleotides agree with TRBD1. V lost 5 bases to trimming and J lost 4 bases; unmatched junction nucleotides: 8. The CDR3 has 15 residues.